Each of the 16 T cell receptor beta chains below was sequenced from the same sample in a study of T cells in Graves' hyperthyroidism and ophthalmopathy (dated by TCRdb to about 2019). Libraries were made using multiplex PCR. Sequencing used an Illumina HiSeq 2000. The TCR beta CDR3 regions were amplified from RNA transcripts. The first round of RT-PCR for the TCR CDR3 was performed with the HTBI primer set and the Qiagen OneStep RT-PCR kit. TCRdb reprocessing: public reads trimmed at Q25 with fastp, clones called with MiXCR, in-frame beta chains kept. Rows with a matching CDR3 protein are joined into one entry that keeps the most common DNA and genes. For this sample there are 450,000 to 600,000 distinct CDR3 sequences; nearly 20% appear just once. Roughly 50% of the sample is taken by the ten largest. Sequencing used blood. The source of these receptors is a middle-aged man with Graves' ophthalmopathy.

Comments on this clonotype: The junction does not match germline at one end; this may be a read error. The rearrangement joins TRBV6-1 to TRBJ1-5; possible D gene TRBD1, 6 bases. This CDR3 region has 14 residues. Germline V gives CDR1 MNHNS, CDR2 SASEGT. CDR3 nucleotides: TGTGCCACCAGTGAATGGAGGGGGGATCAGCCCCAGCATTTT. Its protein is CATSEWRGDQPQHF.

This clonotype has a count of ten or more. The V and J genes are TRBV7-3 and TRBJ2-3; 8 bases are shared with TRBD2. The length of the CDR3 is 14 residues. Losses at the gene ends were 5 bases for V and 5 bases for J; bases not matched to a gene: 6. Germline CDR1 reads SGHTA; CDR2 reads FQGTGA. The CDR3 here is CASSPGLAIDTQYF. CDR3 nucleotides: TGTGCCAGCAGCCCCGGACTAGCTATAGATACGCAGTATTTT.

This sequence joins TRBV7-3 and TRBJ2-1, with TRBD1 identical over 9 bases. Trimming cost V 5 bases and J 7 bases; bases outside gene matches: 9. The germline CDR1 and CDR2 sequences are SGHTA and FQGTGA. This CDR3 comprises 15 residues. CDR3 protein: CASSATGGYSNEQFF. The DNA of the CDR3 is TGTGCCAGCAGCGCCACAGGGGGCTATTCGAATGAGCAGTTCTTC.

Only a few counts were recorded for this clonotype. This chain uses TRBV20-1 with TRBJ2-3; 11 nucleotides match TRBD2. This CDR3 region has 17 residues. Trimming took 6 bases from V and 3 from J; bases not matched to a gene: 14. CDR1 and CDR2 (germline): DFQATT, SNEGSKA (reference sequence). The CDR3 sequence is CSALPTSGRSGTDTQYF. DNA of the CDR3: TGCAGTGCCCTCCCAACTAGCGGGAGAAGTGGGACAGATACGCAGTATTTT.

V gene TRBV6-1 combines with J gene TRBJ2-7; D is tentatively TRBD1 or TRBD2 (5 bases each). Between the trimmed V and J ends, which lost 1 base and 0 bases, there was a span of 13 bases. Germline CDR1 reads MNHNS; CDR2 reads SASEGT. The length of the CDR3 is 16 residues. The CDR3 DNA sequence: TGTGCCAGCAGTGAAGAAGGCTGGGGACCCTCCTACGAGCAGTACTTC. Translation: CASSEEGWGPSYEQYF.

The gene calls are TRBV5-1 and TRBJ2-1; 8 bases are shared with TRBD1. There are 14 residues in the CDR3. V shed 3 bases and J 7 bases; nucleotides not matched to a gene: 6. Germline V gives CDR1 SGHRS, CDR2 YFSETQ. CDR3 in amino acids: CASSWTGLGNEQFF. As DNA, the CDR3 is TGCGCCAGCAGCTGGACAGGGCTCGGGAATGAGCAGTTCTTC.

The chain uses TRBV20-1 and TRBJ2-3; 11 bases fit TRBD2. The V gene's germline CDR1 is DFQATT and CDR2 SNEGSKA (reference sequence). Losses at the gene ends were 7 bases for V and 5 bases for J; bases not matched to a gene: 11. The CDR3 length is 15 residues. Here the CDR3 DNA reads TGCAGTGTTGGCACCTTAGCGGGGGGGCAAGATACGCAGTATTTT. Amino acids: CSVGTLAGGQDTQYF.

This chain links TRBV12-3 or TRBV12-4 with TRBJ1-2, with D possibly being TRBD1 (5 bases). The length of the CDR3 is 13 residues. V dropped 6 bases and J dropped 10 bases, with 18 bases sitting between them. The CDR3 protein is CASSPGRDVDYTF. Here the CDR3 DNA reads TGTGCCAGCAGCCCCGGGAGGGACGTTGACTACACCTTC.

Concerning this clonotype: Given a much more abundant clone one base away, this may be a read error. This sequence joins TRBV5-1 and TRBJ2-7; tentative D call: TRBD2 (5 bases). The CDR3 is 12 residues long. Germline V gives CDR1 SGHRS, CDR2 YFSETQ. The V end lost 7 bases, the J end lost 3 bases, and 11 bases lay between the germline ends. The CDR3 DNA follows: TGCGCCAGCGGCATCGGAGGCTACGAGCAGTACTTC. Its translation is CASGIGGYEQYF.

Many counts were recorded for this clonotype. The chain links TRBV5-1 to TRBJ2-3, with TRBD1 identical over 8 bases. Per germline, CDR1 SGHRS and CDR2 YFSETQ. The CDR3 totals 13 residues. V shed 4 bases and J 4 bases; nucleotides not matched to a gene: 2. The CDR3 sequence is CASSMTGADTQYF. The CDR3 region has the DNA TGCGCCAGCAGCATGACAGGGGCAGATACGCAGTATTTT.

This clonotype was counted between two and nine times. The J gene is TRBJ2-2, the V gene TRBV30, with no clear D. Germline CDR1 is GTSNPN and CDR2 is SVGIG (reference sequence). This CDR3 is built from 13 residues. V lost 0 bases and J lost 7, with 9 bases in between. The DNA of the CDR3 is TGTGCCTGGAGTGTTCAGGTGGACGGGGAGCTGTTTTTT. Its translation is CAWSVQVDGELFF.

The CDR3 DNA follows: TGCGCCAGCAGCCGGACTAGCGGGGGAGGTCGTAACAATGAGCAGTTCTTC. This codes for CASSRTSGGGRNNEQFF. The chain combines TRBV5-1 with TRBJ2-1; 13 nucleotides match TRBD2. The CDR3 totals 17 residues. The germline CDR1 and CDR2 sequences are SGHRS and YFSETQ. The V segment lost 4 bases and the J segment 5 bases; nucleotides outside the gene matches: 9.

V and J are TRBV28 and TRBJ2-3; 7 nucleotides agree with TRBD2. This CDR3 is built from 15 residues. Per germline, CDR1 MDHEN and CDR2 SYDVKM. V lost 4 bases, J lost 3 bases, and 7 bases stayed unmatched. The CDR3 bases are TGTGCCAGCAGTTCCCACAGGACTAGGACAGATACGCAGTATTTT. This sequence encodes CASSSHRTRTDTQYF.

Remarks on this clonotype: With a much larger clone just one base away, this may be a read error. The rearrangement joins TRBV12-3 or TRBV12-4 to TRBJ1-1; maybe TRBD1 (5 bases). The CDR3 covers 12 residues. The CDR3 bases are TGTGCCAGCGGGGCTTGGAACACTGAAGCTTCCTTT. Encoded protein: CASGAWNTEASF.

This chain uses TRBV7-3 with TRBJ1-2, with D possibly being TRBD1 (5 bases). The CDR3 contains 14 residues. Germline loops: CDR1 SGHTA, CDR2 FQGTGA. V was pared by 2 bases and J by 7 bases, with 14 bases between. The CDR3 coding sequence is TGTGCCAGCAGCTTAGGGGAGGGGCTGGGTGGCTACACCTTC. Its translation is CASSLGEGLGGYTF.

This clonotype occurred many times. V and J are TRBV2 and TRBJ2-3; 7 bases match TRBD1. Germline lookup yields CDR1 SNHLY and CDR2 FYNNEI. The CDR3 contains 15 residues. The junction had 8 bases not matched to a gene; V was cut back by 7 bases and J by 1 base. This CDR3 reads CASTTGQSRTDTQYF. In DNA form, the CDR3 reads TGTGCCAGCACCACGGGACAGAGCCGCACAGATACGCAGTATTTT.